The sequence of this TCR beta chain was determined in a study of CD8 T cells in ankylosing spondylitis (dated by TCRdb to between 2016 and 2019). With respect to the entire study: The study profiled T cell receptor beta repertoires in healthy donors and ankylosing spondylitis patients to find disease-linked TCR variants. In total, the full study cohort was made up of some 110 healthy donors and approximately 24 ankylosing spondylitis patients. Peripheral blood was sampled, and synovial fluid was also collected from ankylosing spondylitis patients. What the authors observed across the whole study: Significant enrichment of the disease-linked clones was reported in matched synovial fluid samples from ankylosing spondylitis patients. Some TCR beta motif variants had previously been reported in synovial fluid and blood of reactive arthritis patients, which suggested common disease-initiation mechanisms. A CD8+ phenotype was shown by the disease-linked clones, which were found at relatively low frequencies in peripheral blood. Blood from ankylosing spondylitis patients appeared to be characterized by a TCR beta motif composed of roughly eight highly homologous amino acid variants.

The germline V gene (reference sequence) yields DFQATT for CDR1 and SNEGSKA for CDR2. The CDR3 runs 14 amino acids, cysteine and phenylalanine included. Only the CDR3 DNA is retained, 42 bases long and in frame from the first base. V and J are trimmed by 4 bases and 0 bases, and the gene matches miss 4 bases of the junction. The listed sequencing device is Illumina HiSeq 2500. TCR beta libraries were prepared by quantitative 5'-RACE with molecular barcodes. The paper's processing steps were these. A new computational method, built on a probabilistic model of VDJ rearrangement, was used to identify disease-linked TCR variants. TCRdb itself trimmed the public reads at Q25 with fastp, ran MiXCR and retained productive beta chains. Each entry is one CDR3 protein sequence, shown with its most common DNA and genes. Here the V and J calls rest on TCRdb's processing, not on the authors' analysis. This sample has 750,000 to 850,000 distinct CDR3 sequences in its table, and 10% to 15% of those were observed once. The ten largest clones add up to around 0.51% of the sample.

As for this clonotype: What antigen it recognizes has not been identified. It has no much larger one-base neighbor in the sample; base qualities were not kept.

The clonotype was recovered from a male donor with ankylosing spondylitis. What was sequenced was blood, either unsorted or a sorted T cell fraction (not recorded which). The sequence joins TRBV20-1 to TRBJ2-3, with 7 bases matching TRBD1. The DNA sequence is given as TGCAGTGCTAAGGGACAGTCGAGCACAGATACGCAGTATTTT. Its coded protein is CSAKGQSSTDTQYF.